What follows are 25 T cell receptor beta chains derived from one specimen sequenced in a study of Tregs in tolerant kidney transplant recipients. The method was immunoSEQ multiplex PCR; TCRdb's version includes in-frame clones alone and lacks a portion of them. The sample consists of about 94,000 clones, more than 85% of them appearing once. Sequencing was performed on CD4+ T cells from blood, taken before the transplant. The receptors stem from a human donor who received a combined kidney and bone marrow transplant.

The rearrangement links TRBV14 to TRBJ2-5; the match to TRBD2 covers 11 bases. V lost 4 bases to trimming and J lost 9 bases; unmatched junction nucleotides: 13. The CDR3 extends over 16 amino acids. Germline V gene data show CDR1 as SGHDN and CDR2 as FVKESK. This CDR3 is CASSPILAGDRAAQYF. CDR3 coding DNA: TGTGCCAGCAGCCCCATACTAGCGGGAGATCGAGCTGCCCAGTACTTC.

The V and J genes are TRBV7-2 and TRBJ2-6, with 7 nucleotides matching TRBD1. The CDR3 is made up of 16 amino acids. V was clipped by 6 bases and J by 0 bases; unmatched bases: 5. Germline assignment: CDR1 SGHTA and CDR2 FQGNSA. Here the CDR3 reads CASSRDRGSGANVLTF. DNA for the CDR3: TGTGCCAGCAGTCGGGACAGAGGCTCTGGGGCCAACGTCCTGACTTTC.

On this clone: Its ends do not fully match the called genes, so a read error is possible. This chain connects TRBV18 to TRBJ1-2; 7 bases match TRBD1. The germline V gene encodes CDR1 KGHSH and CDR2 LQKENI. The CDR3 extends over 14 amino acids. The CDR3 coding sequence is TGTGCCAGCTCACCCGGGACAGACATCTATAGCTACACCTTC. Translating it yields CASSPGTDIYSYTF.

This sequence joins TRBV11-3 and TRBJ2-5; D is perhaps TRBD1 (6 bases). This CDR3 comprises 14 residues. V was pared by 7 bases and J by 5 bases, with 17 bases between. Germline values: CDR1 SGHNT, CDR2 YENEEA. This CDR3 reads CASNTAGVDETQYF. CDR3 sequence (DNA): TGTGCCAGCAACACGGCAGGGGTCGACGAGACCCAGTACTTC. The full variable domain, with the rest looked up from reference TRBV11-3 and TRBJ2-5, is EAGVVQSPRYKIIEKKQPVAFWCNPISGHNTLYWYLQNLGQGPELLIRYENEEAVDDSQLPKDRFSAERLKGVDSTLKIQPAELGDSAVYLCASNTAGVDETQYFGPGTRLLVL.

The V call is TRBV7-8, the J call TRBJ2-5; tentative D call: TRBD2 (6 bases). This CDR3 comprises 17 residues. Trimming pared 0 bases from V and 5 bases from J, leaving 19 bases between. The V gene's germline CDR1 is SGHVS and CDR2 FQNEAQ. The CDR3, as DNA: TGTGCCAGCAGCTTAGCTCCACCGCGGGTAGGAGGGGAGACCCAGTACTTC. This translates into CASSLAPPRVGGETQYF.

This clone was observed once. The V and J genes are TRBV7-2 and TRBJ2-7; TRBD1 is a possible D gene (6 bases). CDR3 length: 14 residues. From germline, CDR1 is SGHTA and CDR2 FQGNSA. V was clipped by 2 bases and J by 1 base, with 9 bases between them. DNA of the CDR3: TGTGCCAGCAGCTTAACAGGACAGTCCTACGAGCAGTACTTC. It translates to CASSLTGQSYEQYF.

This clone was observed a few times. The genes are TRBV6-1 and TRBJ1-1; the D gene is possibly TRBD1 (5 bases). Germline CDR1 reads MNHNS; CDR2 reads SASEGT. The CDR3 runs 13 residues. Trimming removed 8 bases from V and 5 bases from J, with 15 bases in between. The CDR3 spells CASVDIHKTEAFF. The CDR3 DNA follows: TGTGCCAGCGTGGACATCCACAAGACTGAAGCTTTCTTT.

The chain couples TRBV2 to TRBJ2-1; D is possibly TRBD2 (5 bases). The CDR3 is made up of 15 amino acids. The V and J ends lost 2 bases and 8 bases respectively, with 16 bases between them. Germline values: CDR1 SNHLY, CDR2 FYNNEI. The CDR3 DNA reads as TGTGCCAGCAGTGAACTGACGGGATCGGGGTATGAGCAGTTCTTC. Translated, it gives CASSELTGSGYEQFF.

Of note for this clone: The CDR3 does not end in the conserved phenylalanine or tryptophan, so this is likely a read error. V usage is TRBV4-1 and J usage is TRBJ1-6; TRBD1 matches 7 bases. Germline CDR1 MGHRA, CDR2 YSYEKL. CDR3 length: 16 residues. Unmatched junction bases numbered 12, after V lost 3 bases and J lost 10 bases. The CDR3: CASSHYRGPEASPLHL. The CDR3 region has the DNA TGCGCCAGCAGCCATTATAGGGGGCCTGAAGCATCACCCCTCCACCTT.

This clone has a single count. The V call is TRBV19, the J call TRBJ2-4, with 7 bases fitting TRBD2. Germline CDR1 LNHDA, CDR2 SQIVND (reference sequence). This CDR3 contains 15 residues. The ends lost 0 bases at V and 9 bases at J; junction bases unmatched: 8. The CDR3: CASSIDSWPGGIQYF. CDR3 nucleotides: TGTGCCAGTAGTATAGATTCCTGGCCGGGGGGCATTCAGTACTTC.

This sequence joins TRBV4-1 and TRBJ1-4, with TRBD1 matching 7 bases. This CDR3 comprises 17 residues. J gave up 3 bases and V 1 base, and 8 bases lay outside the gene matches. Per germline, CDR1 MGHRA and CDR2 YSYEKL. As DNA, the CDR3 is TGCGCCAGCAGCCAAGGGCTTCGGACAGGTTCTAATGAAAAACTGTTTTTT. The encoded protein is CASSQGLRTGSNEKLFF.

To note about this clone: At the DNA level, this CDR3 is encoded by other sequences in the same sample as well. The V call is TRBV10-3, the J call TRBJ1-2, with D hard to call. Germline assignment: CDR1 ENHRY and CDR2 SYGVKD. This CDR3 is 14 amino acids long. Trimming left V 4 bases short and J 6 bases short, with 15 bases between. The CDR3 nucleotides read TGTGCCATCAGTGGGGAGAGACTGCCTGATGGCTACACCTTC. It specifies CAISGERLPDGYTF.

J is TRBJ2-2 and V is TRBV7-9; TRBD2 matches at 11 bases. CDR3 size: 14 residues. V lost 8 bases, J lost 5 bases, and 4 bases stayed unmatched. The germline gives CDR1 SEHNR, CDR2 FQNEAQ (reference sequence). The CDR3 region is CASGGLAVTGELFF. The CDR3 region has the DNA TGTGCCAGCGGGGGACTAGCGGTAACCGGGGAGCTGTTTTTT.

CDR3 sequence reads: CASSLSGTGTFGYTF. The CDR3 region has the DNA TGTGCCAGCAGCTTAAGTGGGACAGGGACCTTTGGCTACACCTTC. The chain carries TRBV7-9 and TRBJ1-2; TRBD1 aligns across 9 bases. The length of the CDR3 is 15 residues. The germline gives CDR1 SEHNR, CDR2 FQNEAQ (reference sequence). Germline trimming cut 2 bases from V and 7 bases from J; bases unmatched to any gene: 8.

This chain uses TRBV4-2 with TRBJ2-4; D is possibly TRBD2 (5 bases). Germline CDR1 reads LGHNA; CDR2 reads YNFKEQ. Trimming left V 0 bases short and J 3 bases short, with 15 bases between. The CDR3 is made up of 17 amino acids. The CDR3 spells CASSQEVGERVKNIQYF. The CDR3 DNA reads TGTGCCAGCAGCCAAGAGGTCGGGGAACGGGTCAAAAACATTCAGTACTTC.

The V gene is TRBV7-2, the J gene TRBJ2-3; D may be TRBD2 (6 bases). Per the germline V gene, CDR1 is SGHTA and CDR2 is FQGNSA. The CDR3 runs to 14 residues. Between the trimmed V and J ends, which lost 1 base and 2 bases, there was a span of 7 bases. CDR3 sequence (DNA): TGTGCCAGCAGCTTAGAGGGACTCACAGATACGCAGTATTTT. Its protein product is CASSLEGLTDTQYF.

The chain has TRBV30 and TRBJ1-1; D is uncertain. The CDR3 has 12 amino acids. The V gene's germline CDR1 is GTSNPN and CDR2 SVGIG (reference sequence). V lost 5 bases, J lost 3 bases, and 10 bases lay in between. The CDR3 DNA reads as TGTGCCTGGTCTCCGGGTTACACTGAAGCTTTCTTT. Its protein product is CAWSPGYTEAFF. Complete variable domain (other parts from reference TRBV30 and TRBJ1-1): SQTIHQWPATLVQPVGSPLSLECTVEGTSNPNLYWYRQAAGRGLQLLFYSVGIGQISSEVPQNLSASRPQDRQFILSSKKLLLSDSGFYLCAWSPGYTEAFFGQGTRLTVV.

The chain links TRBV5-4 to TRBJ1-5; D might be TRBD1 (6 bases). V was trimmed by 3 bases and J by 7 bases, leaving 11 bases between them. This CDR3 comprises 13 residues. Germline CDR1 is SGHNT and CDR2 is YYREEE (reference sequence). The CDR3 loop reads CASSSGGAQPQHF. The CDR3 nucleotides read TGTGCCAGCAGCTCCGGGGGGGCACAGCCCCAGCATTTT.

To note about this clone: The same CDR3 is also encoded by other DNA sequences in this sample. V gene TRBV27 combines with J gene TRBJ1-6; D not resolved. V lost 8 bases and J 10 bases, leaving 21 bases between the germline ends. Looked up from germline, CDR1 is MNHEY and CDR2 is SMNVEV (reference sequence). There are 15 residues in the CDR3. The CDR3 spells CASAKALGYGSPLHF. The CDR3 nucleotides are TGTGCCAGCGCAAAAGCCCTAGGTTATGGGTCACCCCTCCACTTT.

The chain recombines TRBV6-5 with TRBJ1-5, with 7 bases identical to TRBD1. The CDR3 contains 13 residues. Germline-derived CDR1 and CDR2 are MNHEY and SVGAGI. V dropped 9 bases and J dropped 5; count of bases not matched to a gene: 7. The CDR3 coding sequence is TGTGCCAGTTCAGGGGGTGACGATCAGCCCCAGCATTTT. Amino acids: CASSGGDDQPQHF.

The gene calls are TRBV6-8 and TRBJ2-2; possible D gene TRBD1, 6 bases. From germline, CDR1 is MNHGY and CDR2 SAAAGT. The CDR3 length is 16 residues. Between the trimmed V and J ends, which lost 4 bases and 5 bases, there was a span of 17 bases. The CDR3 is CASSFSRTARTGELFF. The CDR3 DNA reads TGTGCCAGCAGTTTTTCAAGGACAGCCCGGACCGGGGAGCTGTTTTTT.

This chain joins TRBV7-8 and TRBJ1-2; D gene unclear. CDR1 SGHVS and CDR2 FQNEAQ come from the germline V gene. Trimming pared 4 bases from V and 0 bases from J, leaving 21 bases between. This CDR3 comprises 18 residues. This CDR3 is CASSSRIRDKPSNYGYTF. The CDR3, as DNA: TGTGCCAGCAGCTCCAGAATACGAGACAAACCCTCTAACTATGGCTACACCTTC.

The chain carries TRBV6-1 and TRBJ1-2; D is perhaps TRBD1 (5 bases). Trimming pared 0 bases from V and 2 bases from J, leaving 22 bases between. This CDR3 has 19 amino acids. Looked up from germline, CDR1 is MNHNS and CDR2 is SASEGT. CDR3 sequence (DNA): TGTGCCAGCAGTGAAGCGCTGGGAGGACATCGGGAGCTCAACTATGGCTACACCTTC. This translates into CASSEALGGHRELNYGYTF.

The J gene is TRBJ2-6, the V gene TRBV5-1, with no clear D. There are 16 residues in the CDR3. V was cut by 4 bases and J by 2 bases, with 13 bases left in between. CDR1 is SGHRS, CDR2 YFSETQ, per germline. CDR3 coding DNA: TGCGCCAGCAGCCTTCGACAACCCGCTGGGGCCAACGTCCTGACTTTC. Amino acid sequence: CASSLRQPAGANVLTF.

The V and J genes are TRBV13 and TRBJ1-1; the D gene is possibly TRBD1 (5 bases). The V end lost 2 bases, the J end lost 0 bases, and 7 bases lay between the germline ends. Germline loops: CDR1 PRHDT, CDR2 FYEKMQ (reference sequence). The CDR3 spans 14 residues. The CDR3 sequence: CASSLLGVNTEAFF. For the CDR3, the DNA is TGTGCCAGCAGCTTATTAGGGGTGAACACTGAAGCTTTCTTT.